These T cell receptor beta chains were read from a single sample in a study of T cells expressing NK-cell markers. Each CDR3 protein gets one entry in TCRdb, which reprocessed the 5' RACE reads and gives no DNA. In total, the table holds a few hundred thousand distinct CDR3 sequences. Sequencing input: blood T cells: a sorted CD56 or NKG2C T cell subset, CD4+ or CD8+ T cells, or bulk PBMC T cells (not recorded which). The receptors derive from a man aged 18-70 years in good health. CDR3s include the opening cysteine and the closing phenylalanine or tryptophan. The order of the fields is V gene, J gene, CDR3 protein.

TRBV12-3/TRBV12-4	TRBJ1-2	CASSLDGRPARGYTF
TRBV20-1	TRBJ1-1	CSASPPEREAFF
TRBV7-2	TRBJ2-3	CASSPLSRQGTDTQYF
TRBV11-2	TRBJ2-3	CASTPYDRLGTQYF
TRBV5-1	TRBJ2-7	CASVRDNSYEQYF
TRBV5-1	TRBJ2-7	CASSWVSLRRDSYEQYF
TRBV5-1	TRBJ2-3	CASSLDSAGGRPKTQYF
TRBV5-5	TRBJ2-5	CASSLITNRGRGETQYF
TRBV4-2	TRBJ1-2	CASSQTTANYGYTF
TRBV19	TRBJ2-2	CASQGLIRANTGELFF
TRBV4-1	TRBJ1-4	CASSQPTGDEKLFF
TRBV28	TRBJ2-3	CASSSPDGGSFNTQYF
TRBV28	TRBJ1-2	CASSSGGQYNRGYTF
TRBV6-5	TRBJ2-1	CASSVLRGQNYNEQFF
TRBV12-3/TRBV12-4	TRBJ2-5	CASKQSQETQYF
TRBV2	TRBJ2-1	CASSGDRSADEQFF
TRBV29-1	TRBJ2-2	CSVRTSTGRSGELFF
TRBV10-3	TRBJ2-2	CAISESYRQTPTGELFF
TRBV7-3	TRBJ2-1	CASSLGRNNEQFF
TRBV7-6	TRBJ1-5	CASSLAGGGGQPQHF
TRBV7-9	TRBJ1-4	CASSRGGGQSNEKLFF
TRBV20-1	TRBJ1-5	CSARDLGQGENQPQHF
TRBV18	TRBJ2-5	CASRPASGEETQYF
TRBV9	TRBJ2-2	CASSVVGGSLTGELFF
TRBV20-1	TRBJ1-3	CSARDLTGSGNTIYF
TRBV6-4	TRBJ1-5	CASSRYQGDYPGSNQPQHF
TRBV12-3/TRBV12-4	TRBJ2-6	CASSLTRDRVSGANVLTF
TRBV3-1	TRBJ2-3	CASRSGVDHTQYF
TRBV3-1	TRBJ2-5	CASSQIGGGHGTQYF
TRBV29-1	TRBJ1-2	CSVEDPTTGLGYTF
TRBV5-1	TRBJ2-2	CASSPLRETGELFF
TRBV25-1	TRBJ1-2	CASRGDRGGYTF
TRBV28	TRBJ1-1	CASSAIIAGSSREAFF
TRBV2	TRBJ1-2	CARRDTLYGYTF
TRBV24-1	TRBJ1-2	CATSDLRGNDYGYTF
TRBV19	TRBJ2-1	CASSFLQFNEQFF
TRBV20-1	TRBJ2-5	CSAVTAGGLGETQYF
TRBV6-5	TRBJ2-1	CASSYRTSGANNEQFF
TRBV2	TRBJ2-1	CASSGGLAGGPGQFF
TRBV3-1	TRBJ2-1	CASSQDGSGAYNEQFF
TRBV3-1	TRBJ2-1	CASSQGASGMVFF
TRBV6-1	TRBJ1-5	CASGVTGNQPQHF
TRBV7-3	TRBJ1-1	CASSARGHTEAFF